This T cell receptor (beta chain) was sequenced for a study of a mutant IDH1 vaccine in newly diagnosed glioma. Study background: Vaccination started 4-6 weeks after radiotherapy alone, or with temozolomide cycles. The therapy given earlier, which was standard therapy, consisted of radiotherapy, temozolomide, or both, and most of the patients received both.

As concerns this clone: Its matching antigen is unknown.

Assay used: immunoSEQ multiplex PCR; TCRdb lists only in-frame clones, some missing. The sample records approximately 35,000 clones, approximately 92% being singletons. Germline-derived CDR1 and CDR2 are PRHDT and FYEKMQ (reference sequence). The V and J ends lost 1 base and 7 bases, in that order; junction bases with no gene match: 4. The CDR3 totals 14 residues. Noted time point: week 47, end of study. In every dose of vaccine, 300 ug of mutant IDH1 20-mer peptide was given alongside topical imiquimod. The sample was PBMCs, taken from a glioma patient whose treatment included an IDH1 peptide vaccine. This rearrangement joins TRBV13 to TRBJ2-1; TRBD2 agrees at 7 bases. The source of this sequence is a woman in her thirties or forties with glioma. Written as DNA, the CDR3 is TGTGCCAGCAGCTTAGCTGGTAGCGGGAATGAGCAGTTCTTC. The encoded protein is CASSLAGSGNEQFF.